The subject of this entry is one T cell receptor (beta chain). These data are taken from a study of shared clonotypes between healthy human individuals. Assay used: immunoSEQ multiplex PCR; TCRdb lists only in-frame clones, some missing. There are 2 million to 2.5 million clones in the sample; nearly 97% occur only once, and more than 0.1% lies in the top ten. The CDR3 is 17 residues long. Germline assignment: CDR1 SGHRS and CDR2 YFSETQ. The ends lost 1 base at V and 3 bases at J; junction bases unmatched: 5. This chain connects TRBV5-1 to TRBJ2-1; TRBD2 aligns across 12 bases. The receptor was derived from a man aged 18 to 29 in good health. The sequenced sample was naive CD4+ T cells sorted from blood. Noted subset: CD45RA+ positively selected. The CDR3 spells CASSLRLAGEGYNEQFF. The CDR3 coding sequence is TGCGCCAGCAGCTTGAGACTAGCGGGAGAAGGCTACAATGAGCAGTTCTTC.